Listed below are T cell receptor beta chains from one sample, sequenced in a study of blood T cell repertoires in COVID-19. The protocol was immunoSEQ multiplex PCR, while the TCRdb copy is restricted to in-frame clones and leaves out a portion. The table records about 170,000 clones, about 88% of them present only once. The sample comprised PBMCs or T cells enriched from blood (not recorded which). All receptors derive from a woman between 18 and 29 years old who had recovered from COVID-19. Each CDR3 is given with its conserved first and last residue. Each record gives: CDR3 protein, CDR3 DNA, clone size, J gene, V gene, D gene. The D gene is left open where the match is weak. Size is stated for part of the rows, as once, few or many counts, or as a class when the clone is expanded.

CDR3: CASNDRGGTGELFF
DNA: TGTGCCAGCAACGACAGGGGAGGTACCGGGGAGCTGTTTTTT
size: .
J: TRBJ2-2
V: TRBV28
D: TRBD1

CDR3: CASSDTGGTSIPNTEAFF
DNA: TGTGCCAGCAGTGATACGGGTGGAACTTCAATACCGAACACTGAAGCTTTCTTT
size: .
J: TRBJ1-1
V: TRBV6-1
D: .

CDR3: CASSGGYEQYF
DNA: TGTGCCAGCAGCGGGGGATACGAGCAGTACTTC
size: .
J: TRBJ2-7
V: TRBV27
D: .

CDR3: CASSPGQGYTEAFF
DNA: TGTGCCAGCAGCCCGGGACAGGGGTACACTGAAGCTTTCTTT
size: .
J: TRBJ1-1
V: TRBV28
D: TRBD1

CDR3: CASSGLSSGNTIYF
DNA: TGTGCCAGCAGCGGACTGAGCTCTGGAAACACCATATATTTT
size: .
J: TRBJ1-3
V: TRBV6-5
D: .

CDR3: CASSPNTDTQYF
DNA: TGTGCCAGCAGCCCTAACACAGATACGCAGTATTTT
size: once
J: TRBJ2-3
V: TRBV7-8
D: .

CDR3: CASSLASPGTRSPLHF
DNA: TGTGCCAGCAGCTTAGCCAGCCCGGGGACTCGTTCACCCCTCCACTTT
size: .
J: TRBJ1-6
V: TRBV7-6
D: .

CDR3: CASSKWWRETQYF
DNA: TGTGCCAGCAGCAAGTGGTGGAGGGAGACCCAGTACTTC
size: .
J: TRBJ2-5
V: TRBV21-1
D: .

CDR3: CASSQGLAGTDTQYF
DNA: TGTGCCAGCAGCCAAGGACTAGCGGGAACAGATACGCAGTATTTT
size: .
J: TRBJ2-3
V: TRBV2
D: TRBD2

CDR3: CASSLSVWTGLDQPQHF
DNA: TGTGCCAGCAGTTTATCGGTGTGGACAGGGTTGGATCAGCCCCAGCATTTT
size: .
J: TRBJ1-5
V: TRBV27
D: TRBD1

CDR3: CASSLKYREPYEQYF
DNA: TGTGCCAGCAGTTTAAAGTACAGGGAGCCCTACGAGCAGTACTTC
size: .
J: TRBJ2-7
V: TRBV28
D: .

CDR3: CAISDGTDEKLFF
DNA: TGTGCCATCAGTGACGGGACAGATGAAAAACTGTTTTTT
size: .
J: TRBJ1-4
V: TRBV10-3
D: TRBD1

CDR3: CSASSGAGINTGELFF
DNA: TGCAGCGCCTCGTCAGGGGCTGGAATCAACACCGGGGAGCTGTTTTTT
size: .
J: TRBJ2-2
V: TRBV29-1
D: .

CDR3: CASRSGLRDHTDTQYF
DNA: TGCGCCAGCAGGTCTGGTCTGCGGGACCACACAGATACGCAGTATTTT
size: once
J: TRBJ2-3
V: TRBV4-1
D: .

CDR3: CASSQDRFDWGVSGANVLTF
DNA: TGTGCCAGCAGCCAAGATCGGTTTGATTGGGGGGTCTCTGGGGCCAACGTCCTGACTTTC
size: once
J: TRBJ2-6
V: TRBV3-1/TRBV3-2
D: .

CDR3: CATSRGRTGVTYEQYF
DNA: TGTGCCACCAGCAGGGGGAGGACAGGGGTGACCTACGAGCAGTACTTC
size: .
J: TRBJ2-7
V: TRBV15
D: TRBD1

CDR3: CASSHDRPGKANNEQFF
DNA: TGTGCCAGCAGCCACGACCGACCAGGGAAGGCTAACAATGAGCAGTTCTTC
size: .
J: TRBJ2-1
V: TRBV14
D: .

CDR3: CAGGASGRLDTQYF
DNA: TGTGCTGGAGGGGCTAGCGGGAGGCTTGATACGCAGTATTTT
size: .
J: TRBJ2-3
V: TRBV28
D: TRBD2

CDR3: CASSGLSGANVLTF
DNA: TGTGCCAGCAGCGGACTCTCTGGGGCCAACGTCCTGACTTTC
size: .
J: TRBJ2-6
V: TRBV7-6
D: .

CDR3: CAWSVRRTSGRHETQYF
DNA: TGTGCCTGGAGTGTACGTAGGACTAGCGGGAGACACGAGACCCAGTACTTC
size: .
J: TRBJ2-5
V: TRBV30
D: TRBD2

CDR3: CASSQVGVRGNSPLHF
DNA: TGTGCCAGCAGCCAAGTTGGGGTCAGGGGCAATTCACCCCTCCACTTT
size: .
J: TRBJ1-6
V: TRBV3-1/TRBV3-2
D: .

CDR3: CASSQDGTSGAYEQYF
DNA: TGCGCCAGCAGCCAAGATGGGACTAGCGGGGCATACGAGCAGTACTTC
size: .
J: TRBJ2-7
V: TRBV4-3
D: TRBD2

CDR3: CASSFSAGGQGEQFF
DNA: TGTGCCAGCAGTTTTTCAGCGGGAGGGCAGGGTGAGCAGTTCTTC
size: .
J: TRBJ2-1
V: TRBV27
D: TRBD2

CDR3: CASRAGGSATGELFF
DNA: TGTGCCAGTAGGGCAGGGGGTTCGGCCACCGGGGAGCTGTTTTTT
size: .
J: TRBJ2-2
V: TRBV19
D: TRBD1

CDR3: CASSRILTDTQYF
DNA: TGTGCCAGCAGCAGGATCCTGACGGATACGCAGTATTTT
size: once
J: TRBJ2-3
V: TRBV28
D: .

CDR3: CAWTGQGYTEAFF
DNA: TGTGCCTGGACGGGACAGGGTTACACTGAAGCTTTCTTT
size: .
J: TRBJ1-1
V: TRBV30
D: TRBD1

CDR3: CASPPAGRTSGREETQYF
DNA: TGCGCCAGCCCCCCCGCGGGCCGGACTAGCGGGAGAGAAGAGACCCAGTACTTC
size: .
J: TRBJ2-5
V: TRBV5-1
D: TRBD2

CDR3: CASSPRTPPPGELFF
DNA: TGTGCCAGCAGTCCCCGGACACCCCCCCCCGGGGAGCTGTTTTTT
size: .
J: TRBJ2-2
V: TRBV6-5
D: .

CDR3: CASGLVLGPYNEQFF
DNA: TGTGCTAGTGGTTTGGTACTTGGGCCTTACAATGAGCAGTTCTTC
size: .
J: TRBJ2-1
V: TRBV12-5
D: .

CDR3: CATSTRTGMGQPQHF
DNA: TGTGCCACCAGCACACGGACCGGGATGGGTCAGCCCCAGCATTTT
size: .
J: TRBJ1-5
V: TRBV15
D: .

CDR3: CASSPPAGRNTIYF
DNA: TGTGCCAGCTCACCACCGGCAGGGCGAAACACCATATATTTT
size: .
J: TRBJ1-3
V: TRBV18
D: .

CDR3: CASSPDRAYGYTF
DNA: TGTGCCAGCAGCCCGGACAGGGCCTATGGCTACACCTTC
size: .
J: TRBJ1-2
V: TRBV6-5
D: TRBD1

CDR3: CAIRRGPGYGYTF
DNA: TGTGCCATCAGACGAGGGCCGGGCTATGGCTACACCTTC
size: few
J: TRBJ1-2
V: TRBV10-3
D: .

CDR3: CASSSSSGNEQFF
DNA: TGTGCCAGCAGCTCGTCTAGCGGAAATGAGCAGTTCTTC
size: .
J: TRBJ2-1
V: TRBV5-4
D: TRBD2

CDR3: CASSQDLAAGPPGELFF
DNA: TGCGCCAGCAGCCAAGATTTGGCAGCGGGGCCCCCCGGGGAGCTGTTTTTT
size: .
J: TRBJ2-2
V: TRBV4-1
D: TRBD2

CDR3: CASIRTVEGYEQYF
DNA: TGTGCCAGCATCAGGACGGTAGAGGGCTACGAGCAGTACTTC
size: .
J: TRBJ2-7
V: TRBV6-5
D: .